This record looks at one T cell receptor (beta chain) sequence and its context. The source of the sample is a study of T cell repertoires in cytomegalovirus infection. From the reads, TCRdb called clonotypes with MiXCR, one entry per CDR3 protein. The table shows 100,000 or so distinct CDR3 sequences, with 16% occurring only once. Sequences were obtained from PBMCs. The TCR comes from a human donor in good health (CMV status not recorded). Some clones in this sample may be carry-over from other donors' samples.

CDR3 protein: CASSSPRGGADGYTF. CDR3 coding DNA: TGTGCCAGCAGTTCCCCCCGGGGGGGGGCCGATGGCTACACCTTC. The chain has TRBV6-5 and TRBJ1-2; possible D gene TRBD1, 6 bases. Germline V gives CDR1 MNHEY, CDR2 SVGAGI. V was pared by 4 bases and J by 6 bases, with 18 bases between. The CDR3 is 15 residues long.